The 23 T cell receptor beta chains presented below share a single source sample, sequenced in a study of OX40 agonist ivuxolimab in advanced cancers. TCRdb's copy holds only in-frame clones and misses some; the assay was immunoSEQ multiplex PCR. The table records fewer than 100,000 clones, roughly nine tenths of them present only once. The sequences come from CD4+ or CD8+ T cells sorted from blood, collected in a trial of the OX40 agonist ivuxolimab. These receptor sequences come from an adult with an advanced solid tumor such as melanoma, head and neck, liver or kidney cancer.

There are a few counts of this clone. The chain joins TRBV2 to TRBJ1-5; possibly TRBD1 for D (5 bases). V lost 4 bases and J 0 bases, leaving 10 bases between the germline ends. The germline gives CDR1 SNHLY, CDR2 FYNNEI. The CDR3 runs 15 residues. The CDR3 spells CASSGDRLSNQPQHF. The CDR3 nucleotides read TGTGCCAGCAGTGGGGACCGTCTTAGCAATCAGCCCCAGCATTTT.

The V and J genes are TRBV19 and TRBJ1-1; D is unclear. Germline values: CDR1 LNHDA, CDR2 SQIVND (reference sequence). This CDR3 comprises 12 residues. V lost 5 bases and J 0 bases, leaving 4 bases between the germline ends. The CDR3 DNA reads as TGTGCCAGTAGTGGGCTGAACACTGAAGCTTTCTTT. This sequence encodes CASSGLNTEAFF.

The chain couples TRBV21-1 to TRBJ1-5. TRBV21-1 is a known pseudogene. There are 19 residues in the CDR3. As DNA, the CDR3 is TGTGCCAGCAGGCGGGATATCGGGGCGCAGAGATGGTACAATCAGCCCCAGCATTTT. It specifies CASRRDIGAQRWYNQPQHF.

The J gene is TRBJ2-1, the V gene TRBV5-8; D perhaps matches TRBD1 (5 bases). V was shortened by 0 bases and J by 3 bases, with 10 bases between the two germline ends. Germline loops: CDR1 SGHTS, CDR2 YDEGEE. This CDR3 spans 15 amino acids. The CDR3 DNA reads as TGTGCCAGCAGCTTGGATGGGGCCTTCTACAATGAGCAGTTCTTC. Protein: CASSLDGAFYNEQFF.

The chain uses TRBV10-3 and TRBJ2-3; D perhaps matches TRBD2 (6 bases). Germline CDR1 ENHRY, CDR2 SYGVKD. Trimming shortened V by 3 bases and J by 0 bases, and 10 bases separated the two germline ends. The CDR3 contains 15 residues. DNA for the CDR3: TGTGCCATCAGTGATTTAGCGGATAGCACAGATACGCAGTATTTT. It yields the protein CAISDLADSTDTQYF.

J is TRBJ2-7 and V is TRBV30, with 7 bases that match TRBD1. The germline V gene has CDR1 GTSNPN and CDR2 SVGIG (reference sequence). This CDR3 spans 13 amino acids. V lost 4 bases and J lost 2; bases outside the gene matches: 5. CDR3 in DNA: TGTGCCTGGACCCGACAGGGAACCTACGAGCAGTACTTC. Protein: CAWTRQGTYEQYF.

This clone was observed once. This sequence joins TRBV5-8 and TRBJ1-1; D gene ambiguous. The CDR3 extends over 15 amino acids. CDR1 and CDR2 from the germline V gene are SGHTS and YDEGEE. V lost 1 base and J lost 0, with 10 bases in between. Here the CDR3 reads CASSLIVTLNTEAFF. The CDR3 nucleotides are TGTGCCAGCAGCTTGATTGTTACCTTGAACACTGAAGCTTTCTTT.

The chain carries TRBV19 and TRBJ2-7, with 11 bases aligning to TRBD1. Trimming at V came to 5 bases and at J to 5 bases, leaving 5 bases not matched to a gene. The germline V gene has CDR1 LNHDA and CDR2 SQIVND (reference sequence). The length of the CDR3 is 14 residues. The chain's CDR3 is CASSPGTGGNEQYF. The CDR3 coding sequence is TGTGCCAGTAGTCCCGGGACAGGGGGAAACGAGCAGTACTTC.

The chain is built from TRBV5-1 and TRBJ1-3, with D unclear. Germline V gene data show CDR1 as SGHRS and CDR2 as YFSETQ. The CDR3 extends over 15 amino acids. Trimming removed 0 bases at V and 0 bases at J, with 7 bases between. CDR3 coding DNA: TGCGCCAGCAGCTTGGCTCCGGCCTCTGGAAACACCATATATTTT. Residues: CASSLAPASGNTIYF.

The CDR3 region is CASSLDSPSGNTIYF. The DNA of the CDR3 is TGTGCCAGCAGTTTGGACTCCCCCTCTGGAAACACCATATATTTT. The V and J genes are TRBV28 and TRBJ1-3; D remains unclear. Trimming shortened V by 3 bases and J by 0 bases, and 9 bases separated the two germline ends. The V gene's germline CDR1 is MDHEN and CDR2 SYDVKM. The CDR3 length is 15 residues.

Written as DNA, the CDR3 is TGTGCCAGCAGCCAAGATACTAGCGGGAGTTTGCTGTTTTCCACAGATACGCAGTATTTT. Translation gives CASSQDTSGSLLFSTDTQYF. The V and J genes are TRBV14 and TRBJ2-3; TRBD2 agrees at 11 bases. Germline V lookup: CDR1 SGHDN, CDR2 FVKESK. V dropped 0 bases and J dropped 2; count of bases not matched to a gene: 13. The CDR3 is 20 amino acids.

The V call is TRBV27, the J call TRBJ2-1; 9 nucleotides agree with TRBD2. Germline CDR1 is MNHEY and CDR2 is SMNVEV (reference sequence). The CDR3 sequence is 16 residues long. J lost 5 bases, V lost 4 bases, and 9 bases had no gene match. The CDR3 sequence is CASSSPAGGLDNEQFF. The CDR3 DNA reads TGTGCCAGCAGTTCGCCTGCGGGAGGGTTAGACAATGAGCAGTTCTTC.

This clone was counted only a few times. The chain joins TRBV4-1 to TRBJ1-5; D is unresolved. CDR1 is MGHRA, CDR2 YSYEKL, per germline. This CDR3 contains 15 residues. Trimming cost V 1 base and J 9 bases, with 16 bases left between them. The CDR3: CASSQVARPDRPQHF. CDR3 nucleotide sequence: TGCGCCAGCAGCCAAGTGGCCCGACCCGATCGGCCCCAGCATTTT.

V is TRBV5-4 and J is TRBJ1-4; 11 bases are shared with TRBD1. With 2 bases clipped from V and 8 bases from J, the junction kept 8 bases outside the gene matches. The CDR3 extends over 16 amino acids. Per germline, CDR1 SGHNT and CDR2 YYREEE (reference sequence). The CDR3 is CASSFPGQGAQEKLFF. CDR3 coding DNA: TGTGCCAGCAGCTTCCCCGGACAGGGGGCGCAGGAAAAACTGTTTTTT.

The chain couples TRBV11-2 to TRBJ2-7; TRBD1 is a possible D gene (6 bases). V was trimmed by 3 bases and J by 2 bases, leaving 8 bases between them. This CDR3 contains 13 residues. In germline, CDR1 is SGHAT, CDR2 FQNNGV. The CDR3 loop reads CASSFSGAYEQYF. The CDR3 DNA is TGTGCCAGCAGCTTCTCAGGGGCCTACGAGCAGTACTTC.

V gene TRBV6-1 combines with J gene TRBJ1-2; unclear D gene. The CDR3 totals 12 residues. Trimming took 1 base from V and 7 from J, leaving 7 bases between them. CDR1 MNHNS and CDR2 SASEGT come from the germline V gene. CDR3 residues: CASSEGGSGYTF. DNA for the CDR3: TGTGCCAGCAGTGAAGGTGGGAGTGGCTACACCTTC.

This chain joins TRBV28 and TRBJ2-3, with unresolved D. The length of the CDR3 is 12 residues. Germline loops: CDR1 MDHEN, CDR2 SYDVKM. Trimming stripped 1 base from V and 4 bases from J, with 3 bases between. The CDR3 nucleotides are TGTGCCAGCAGTTTATTTCCAGATACGCAGTATTTT. This codes for CASSLFPDTQYF.

The chain links TRBV19 to TRBJ2-3, with 10 bases lining up with TRBD1. Germline V lookup: CDR1 LNHDA, CDR2 SQIVND (reference sequence). This CDR3 spans 17 amino acids. V was clipped by 4 bases and J by 0 bases; unmatched bases: 7. The CDR3, as DNA: TGTGCCAGTAGTACGGACAGGGGGTGGTGGAGCACAGATACGCAGTATTTT. It translates to CASSTDRGWWSTDTQYF.

This chain uses TRBV5-1 with TRBJ2-1; D unresolved. V dropped 1 base and J dropped 3 bases, with 11 bases sitting between them. The CDR3 is 15 amino acids. From germline, CDR1 is SGHRS and CDR2 YFSETQ. DNA for the CDR3: TGCGCCAGCAGCTTGTACAACGTCCTCTACAATGAGCAGTTCTTC. Translated: CASSLYNVLYNEQFF.

This clone has only a few counts. The rearrangement uses TRBV4-1 and TRBJ1-3, with D uncertain. V lost 7 bases, J lost 4 bases, and 8 bases lay in between. The CDR3 covers 12 residues. CDR1 is MGHRA and CDR2 is YSYEKL in the germline V gene. The CDR3 here is CASMGGGNTIYF. CDR3 nucleotide sequence: TGCGCCAGCATGGGCGGAGGAAACACCATATATTTT.

In nucleotides, the CDR3 is TGTGCCAGTAGTCCCCGGGGAGGCGGTGAAAAACTGTTTTTT. Its protein product is CASSPRGGGEKLFF. The chain carries TRBV19 and TRBJ1-4; D remains ambiguous. Germline-derived CDR1 and CDR2 are LNHDA and SQIVND (reference sequence). V lost 5 bases and J 7 bases, leaving 14 bases between the germline ends. The CDR3 consists of 14 residues.

A note on this clone: A junction end diverges from the germline sequence, so it may reflect a read error. V gene TRBV7-7 combines with J gene TRBJ1-5; D is unresolved. This CDR3 is 10 amino acids long. The germline CDR1 and CDR2 sequences are SSHAT and FNYEAQ (reference sequence). The CDR3 region is CASSSKSQHF. The CDR3 nucleotides read TGTGCTAGCAGCTCCAAATCCCAGCATTTT.

The chain employs TRBV28 and TRBJ2-1; 9 nucleotides agree with TRBD2. Germline V lookup: CDR1 MDHEN, CDR2 SYDVKM. V lost 7 bases and J lost 3; bases outside the gene matches: 4. The CDR3 is made up of 14 amino acids. The CDR3 region is CASKAGGIYNEQFF. DNA of the CDR3: TGTGCCAGCAAGGCGGGAGGGATCTACAATGAGCAGTTCTTC. Together with reference TRBV28 and TRBJ2-1, the CDR3 gives the full variable domain: DVKVTQSSRYLVKRTGEKVFLECVQDMDHENMFWYRQDPGLGLRLIYFSYDVKMKEKGDIPEGYSVSREKKERFSLILESASTNQTSMYLCASKAGGIYNEQFFGPGTRLTVL.